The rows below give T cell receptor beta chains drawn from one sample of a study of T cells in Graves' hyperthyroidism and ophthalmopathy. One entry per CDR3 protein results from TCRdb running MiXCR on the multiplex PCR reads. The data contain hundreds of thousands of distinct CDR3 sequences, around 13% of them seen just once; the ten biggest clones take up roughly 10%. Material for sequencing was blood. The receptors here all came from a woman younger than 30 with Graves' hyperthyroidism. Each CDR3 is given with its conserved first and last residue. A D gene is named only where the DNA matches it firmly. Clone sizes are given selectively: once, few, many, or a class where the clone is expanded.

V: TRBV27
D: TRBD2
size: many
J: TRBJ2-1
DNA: TGTGCCAGCAGTCCTGGACTAGCTTCCAATGAGCAGTTCTTC
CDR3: CASSPGLASNEQFF

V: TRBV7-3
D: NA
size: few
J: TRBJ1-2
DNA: TGTGCCGGCAGTTTCGACAGGTCCTATGGCTACACCTTC
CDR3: CAGSFDRSYGYTF

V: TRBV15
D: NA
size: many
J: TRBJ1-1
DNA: TGTGCCACCAGCAGAGATTCATGGACAGAGAACACTGAAGCTTTCTTT
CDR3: CATSRDSWTENTEAFF

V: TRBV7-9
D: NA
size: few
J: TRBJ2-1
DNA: TGTGCCAGCCGAGAGCTCGGCAATGAGCAGTTCTTC
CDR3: CASRELGNEQFF

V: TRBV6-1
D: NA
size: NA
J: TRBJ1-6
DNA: TGTGCCAGCAGCGAAAGTTGGACACCAGGGACACCCCTCCACTTT
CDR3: CASSESWTPGTPLHF

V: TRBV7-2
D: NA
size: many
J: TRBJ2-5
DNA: TGTGCCAGCAGCTTATTGGAGACCCAGTACTTC
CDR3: CASSLLETQYF

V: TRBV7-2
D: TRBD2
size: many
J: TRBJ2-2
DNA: TGTGCCAGCAGCAGGGCGACCGGACTAGCGGGAGTTCATCGTCGGTCCGGGGAGCTGTTTTTT
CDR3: CASSRATGLAGVHRRSGELFF

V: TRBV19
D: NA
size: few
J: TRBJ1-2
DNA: TGTGCCAGTAGTGAATTTACAGGGTGGGAGAATGGCTACACCTTC
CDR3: CASSEFTGWENGYTF

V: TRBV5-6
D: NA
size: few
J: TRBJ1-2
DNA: TGTGCCAGCAGCTACGACAGCGGGGGCTACACCTTC
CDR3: CASSYDSGGYTF

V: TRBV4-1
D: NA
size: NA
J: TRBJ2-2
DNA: TGCGCCAGCAGCCAAGAAGGGGGGCCCACCGGGGAGCTGTTTTTT
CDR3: CASSQEGGPTGELFF

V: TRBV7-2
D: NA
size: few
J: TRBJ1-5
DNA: TGTGCCAGCAGCCCCGGACGGTACAATCAGCCCCAGCATTTT
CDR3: CASSPGRYNQPQHF

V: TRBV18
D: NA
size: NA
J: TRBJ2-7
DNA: TGTGCCAGCTCACCACCGAAGGGGGACCCCTACGAGCAGTACTTC
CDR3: CASSPPKGDPYEQYF

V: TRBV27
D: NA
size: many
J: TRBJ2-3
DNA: TGTCCCAGCAGTCCAGGGACGATAAGCACAGATACGCAGTATTTT
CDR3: CPSSPGTISTDTQYF

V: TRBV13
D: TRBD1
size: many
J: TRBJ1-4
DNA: TGTGCCAGCAGCCATAGGGTGGCAGGGGGAGAGAAACTGTTTTTT
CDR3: CASSHRVAGGEKLFF

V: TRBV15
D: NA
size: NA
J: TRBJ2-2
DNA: TGTGCCACCAGCAGAGATTGGGGCGGCACCGGGGAGCTGTTTTTT
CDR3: CATSRDWGGTGELFF

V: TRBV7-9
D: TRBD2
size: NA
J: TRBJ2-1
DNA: TGTGCCAGCAGCCTACGACTAGCGGACTACAATGAGCAGTTCTTC
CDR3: CASSLRLADYNEQFF

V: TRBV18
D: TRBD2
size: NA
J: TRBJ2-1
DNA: TGTGCCAGCTCACCTAAGGGGACTAGCGGGAGGATGGAGCAGTTCTTC
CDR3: CASSPKGTSGRMEQFF

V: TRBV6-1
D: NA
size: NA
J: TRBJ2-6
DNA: TGTGCCAGCACTGCCCAGTCTTTCTCTGGGGCCAACGTCCTGACTTTC
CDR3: CASTAQSFSGANVLTF

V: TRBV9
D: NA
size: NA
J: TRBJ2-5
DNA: TGTGCCAGCAGCGTAGTTGAAGGCTTTTATAAAGAGAGCCAGTACTTC
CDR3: CASSVVEGFYKESQYF

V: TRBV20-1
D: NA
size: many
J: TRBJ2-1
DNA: TGCAGTGCGCCACAGGGCCTTACGATCAATGAGCAGTTCTTC
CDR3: CSAPQGLTINEQFF

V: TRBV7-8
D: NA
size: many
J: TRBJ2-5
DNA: TGTGCCACGCACCTCCAAGAGACCCAGTACTTC
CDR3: CATHLQETQYF

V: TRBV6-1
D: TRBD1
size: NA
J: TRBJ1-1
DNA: TGTGCCAGCAGGGATGACAGGGGGCATCTAGGGAACACTGAAGCTTTCTTT
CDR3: CASRDDRGHLGNTEAFF